Below, 12 T cell receptor beta chains from the same sample are listed, as sequenced in a study of cytomegalovirus exposure and HLA in healthy donors. PCR was performed using 60 Vbeta and 13 Jbeta primers. Repertoires were generated with immunoSEQ multiplex PCR, while TCRdb's copy carries only in-frame clones and drops some. The repertoire holds approximately 150,000 clones, with roughly 80% as singletons. Sequenced: PBMCs. The receptor set was obtained from a man aged 18 to 29 in good health and CMV-seronegative.

The CDR3, as DNA: TGTGCCACCAGCATATTTGGGCGGGGGGGAAATCAAGAGACCCAGTACTTC. Its protein is CATSIFGRGGNQETQYF. The gene calls are TRBV15 and TRBJ2-5, with TRBD2 matching 9 bases. This CDR3 region has 17 residues. Trimming took 4 bases from V and 2 from J; bases not matched to a gene: 11. Germline CDR1 reads LNHNV; CDR2 reads YYDKDF (reference sequence).

The chain's CDR3 is CSARDSSYGYTF. CDR3 coding DNA: TGCAGCGCCCGAGACAGCTCCTATGGCTACACCTTC. The V and J genes are TRBV29-1 and TRBJ1-2, with D possibly matching TRBD1 (5 bases). Germline V lookup: CDR1 SQVTM, CDR2 ANQGSEA. The V gene lost 7 bases and the J gene lost 4 bases, with 13 bases spanning the gap. The CDR3 covers 12 residues.

The V gene is TRBV28, the J gene TRBJ1-5; D might be TRBD1 (6 bases). V gave up 3 bases and J gave up 0 bases, with 12 bases separating them. CDR3 length equals 16 residues. Germline CDR1 and CDR2: MDHEN and SYDVKM. CDR3 residues: CASSFLGHTSNQPQHF. The CDR3 DNA is TGTGCCAGCAGTTTTTTGGGACACACTAGCAATCAGCCCCAGCATTTT.

This chain links TRBV28 with TRBJ2-7; tentatively, D is TRBD1 (6 bases). Trimming cost V 6 bases and J 10 bases, with 16 bases left between them. Germline values: CDR1 MDHEN, CDR2 SYDVKM. This CDR3 is 12 amino acids long. The CDR3 is CASSPDRSPQYF. DNA of the CDR3: TGTGCCAGCAGCCCGGACAGATCGCCCCAGTACTTC.

The V call is TRBV6-6, the J call TRBJ2-1; 8 bases align to TRBD1. CDR1 is MNHNY and CDR2 is SVGAGI in the germline V gene (reference sequence). The CDR3 is 14 amino acids. V trimming: 5 bases; J trimming: 7 bases; junction bases outside the gene matches: 7. The CDR3 sequence: CASSPRTGKNEQFF. The CDR3 DNA follows: TGTGCCAGCAGTCCGCGGACAGGGAAGAATGAGCAGTTCTTC.

The chain links TRBV7-8 to TRBJ1-4, with D maybe TRBD1 (6 bases). The CDR3 consists of 13 residues. Trimming pared 6 bases from V and 8 bases from J, leaving 13 bases between. The V gene's germline CDR1 is SGHVS and CDR2 FQNEAQ. CDR3 sequence reads: CASRPGVGEKLFF. CDR3 in DNA: TGTGCCAGCAGACCAGGGGTCGGAGAAAAACTGTTTTTT.

The CDR3 protein is CASSFVGPSGPLYEQYF. For the CDR3, the DNA is TGTGCCAGCAGCTTCGTTGGTCCTAGCGGACCCCTCTACGAGCAGTACTTC. The chain couples TRBV11-2 to TRBJ2-7, with TRBD2 identical over 7 bases. This CDR3 has 17 amino acids. V was clipped by 3 bases and J by 3 bases; unmatched bases: 14. From germline, CDR1 is SGHAT and CDR2 FQNNGV.

The rearrangement links TRBV6-5 to TRBJ2-1; D is possibly TRBD1 (6 bases). CDR1 and CDR2 (germline): MNHEY, SVGAGI. V was pared by 2 bases and J by 6 bases, with 11 bases between. The CDR3 totals 14 residues. In DNA, the CDR3 is TGTGCCAGCAGTTACCTTTCGGACAGCAATGAGCAGTTCTTC. This translates into CASSYLSDSNEQFF.

The rearrangement uses TRBV18 and TRBJ2-2; TRBD1 might be the D (6 bases). V was trimmed by 5 bases and J by 7 bases, leaving 14 bases between them. The CDR3 consists of 14 residues. Germline CDR1 and CDR2: KGHSH and LQKENI. CDR3 sequence (DNA): TGTGCCAGCTCAAACGGACAGCCCTTCGGGGAGCTGTTTTTT. Protein product: CASSNGQPFGELFF.

This clone was found once. J is TRBJ2-5 and V is TRBV6-5; the match to TRBD1 covers 10 bases. The end of the DNA aligns better with TRBJ2-7, so the J call may be wrong. The CDR3 sequence is 15 residues long. Germline V gene sequence: CDR1 MNHEY, CDR2 SVGAGI. CDR3 sequence reads: CASRNSGTGAHEQYF. The CDR3 region has the DNA TGTGCCAGCAGGAACTCCGGGACAGGGGCCCACGAGCAGTACTTC.

The chain is built from TRBV4-1 and TRBJ1-1, with 7 bases matching TRBD1. With V trimmed by 3 bases and J by 5 bases, 12 bases remained unmatched. The CDR3 length is 16 residues. Germline V gene data show CDR1 as MGHRA and CDR2 as YSYEKL. The CDR3 loop reads CASSHSSTGVGTEAFF. CDR3 in DNA: TGCGCCAGCAGCCACTCCTCAACAGGGGTTGGGACTGAAGCTTTCTTT.

J is TRBJ2-2 and V is TRBV11-3; 7 positions agree with TRBD1. Unmatched junction bases numbered 19, after V lost 5 bases and J lost 13 bases. The germline V gene has CDR1 SGHNT and CDR2 YENEEA. The length of the CDR3 is 16 residues. CDR3 coding DNA: TGTGCCAGCAGCCCAGGGACAGTGATACACCGGGGAAGGCTGTTTTTT. Its translation is CASSPGTVIHRGRLFF.